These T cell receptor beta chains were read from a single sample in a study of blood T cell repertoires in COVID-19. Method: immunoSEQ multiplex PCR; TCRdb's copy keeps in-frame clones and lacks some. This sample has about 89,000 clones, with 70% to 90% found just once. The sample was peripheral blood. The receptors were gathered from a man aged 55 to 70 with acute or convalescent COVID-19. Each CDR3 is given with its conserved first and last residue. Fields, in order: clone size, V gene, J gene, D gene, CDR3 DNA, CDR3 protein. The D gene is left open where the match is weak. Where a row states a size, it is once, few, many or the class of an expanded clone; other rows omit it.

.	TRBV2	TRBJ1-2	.	TGTGCCAGCAAATCGGACAGTAACTATGGCTACACCTTC	CASKSDSNYGYTF
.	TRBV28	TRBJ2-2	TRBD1	TGTGCCAGCAGTTCCCCTTCGACAGGGGTAGTCGGGGAGCTGTTTTTT	CASSSPSTGVVGELFF
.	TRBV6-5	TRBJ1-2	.	TGTGCCAGCAGTTATCGCACAGGGAACTATGGCTACACCTTC	CASSYRTGNYGYTF
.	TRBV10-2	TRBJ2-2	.	TGCGCCAGCAGTGAGAGGCTAGGGAACACCGGGGAGCTGTTTTTT	CASSERLGNTGELFF
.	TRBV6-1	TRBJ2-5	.	TGTGCCAGCAGTGAAGAGCAGGCCCTCCAAGAGACCCAGTACTTC	CASSEEQALQETQYF
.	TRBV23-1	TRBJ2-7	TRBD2	TGCGCCAGCAGTCGTAGACTAGCGGGAGTCTACGAGCAGTACTTC	CASSRRLAGVYEQYF
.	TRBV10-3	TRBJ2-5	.	TGTGCCATCAGTGACGGGGTACGGGAGACCCAGTACTTC	CAISDGVRETQYF
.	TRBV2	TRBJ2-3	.	TGTGCCAGCAGTGGGGAGAGTACGCAGTATTTT	CASSGESTQYF
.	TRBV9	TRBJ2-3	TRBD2	TGTGCCAGCAGCGTAGAGGGTAGCGGGAGTACGCAGTATTTT	CASSVEGSGSTQYF
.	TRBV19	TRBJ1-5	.	TGTGCCAGTAGTACGGAACAGGGCTACTTTCAGCCCCAGCATTTT	CASSTEQGYFQPQHF
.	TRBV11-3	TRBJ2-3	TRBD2	TGTGCCAGCAGCTCTGGAACTAGCGGGCGCGATGATACGCAGTATTTT	CASSSGTSGRDDTQYF
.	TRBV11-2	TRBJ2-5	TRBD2	TGTGCCAGCAGCACCGCACTAGCGGGGGGGCGGGAGACCCAGTACTTC	CASSTALAGGRETQYF
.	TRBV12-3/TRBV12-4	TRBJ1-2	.	TGTGCCAGCAGTCGGGTCTATGGCTACACCTTC	CASSRVYGYTF
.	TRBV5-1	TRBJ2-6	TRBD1	TGCGCCAGCAGCGGGACAGGGGGCCTCGGCTCTGGGGCCAACGTCCTGACTTTC	CASSGTGGLGSGANVLTF
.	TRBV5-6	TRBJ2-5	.	TGTGCCAGCAGCTTGGACTCCGGGACACTCCAAGAGACCCAGTACTTC	CASSLDSGTLQETQYF
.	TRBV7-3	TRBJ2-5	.	TGTGCCAGCAGCCCTGCGCAGGGGGGTGGGCAAGAGACCCAGTACTTC	CASSPAQGGGQETQYF
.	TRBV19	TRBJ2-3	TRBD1	TGTGCCAGTAGTTCCTCAAGGACAGGGGGCGGAGGAGATACGCAGTATTTT	CASSSSRTGGGGDTQYF
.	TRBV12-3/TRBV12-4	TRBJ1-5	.	TGTGCCAGCAGCCGACAGGATGGTCAGCCCCAGCATTTT	CASSRQDGQPQHF
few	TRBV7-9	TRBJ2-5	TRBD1	TGTGCCAGCAGCCCCAGGGGGTCAGGGGAGACCCAGTACTTC	CASSPRGSGETQYF
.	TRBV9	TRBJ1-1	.	TGTGCCAGCAGCGTAGGGGTACAGGGTCCCACTGAAGCTTTCTTT	CASSVGVQGPTEAFF
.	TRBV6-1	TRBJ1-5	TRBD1	TGTGCCAGCAGTGAAGGGACAGGGGCCAATCAGCCCCAGCATTTT	CASSEGTGANQPQHF
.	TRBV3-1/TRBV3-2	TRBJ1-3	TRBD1	TGTGCCAGCAGTCTCACAGGGGGAGGAAACACCATATATTTT	CASSLTGGGNTIYF
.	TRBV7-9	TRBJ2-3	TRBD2	TGTGCCAGCAGCTTAGGGGCAGCGGGGGTAGGAGATACGCAGTATTTT	CASSLGAAGVGDTQYF
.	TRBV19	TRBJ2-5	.	TGTGCCAGTAGTATTGGAGGGTCCCTTCAAGAGACCCAGTACTTC	CASSIGGSLQETQYF
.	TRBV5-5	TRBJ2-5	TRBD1	TGTGCCAGCAGCTTGGCAACAGGGGGCTGGGAGACCCAGTACTTC	CASSLATGGWETQYF
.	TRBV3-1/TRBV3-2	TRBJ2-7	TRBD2	TGTGCCAGCAGCCAAGGGACTAGCGGGAGGTACGAGCAGTACTTC	CASSQGTSGRYEQYF
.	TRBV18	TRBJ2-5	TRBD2	TGTGCCAGCTCACCAAGGGGACGGGGGGAAAAGACCCAGTACTTC	CASSPRGRGEKTQYF
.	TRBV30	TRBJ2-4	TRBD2	TGTGCCTGGAGTCGATCCCGGACTAGCGGGGGGTTAGCCAAAAACATTCAGTACTTC	CAWSRSRTSGGLAKNIQYF
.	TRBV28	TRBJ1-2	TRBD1	TGTGCCAGCAGTTTCCCCGACAGGGTCTATGGCTACACCTTC	CASSFPDRVYGYTF
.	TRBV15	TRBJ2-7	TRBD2	TGTGCCACCAGCAGAGATAACGGCGGGAGTTACGAGCAGTACTTC	CATSRDNGGSYEQYF
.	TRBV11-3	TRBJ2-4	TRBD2	TGTGCCAGCAGCCAGCGGGGTGAAAACATTCAGTACTTC	CASSQRGENIQYF
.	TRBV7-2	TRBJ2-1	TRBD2	TGTGCCAGCAGCTATAAAGCGGGAGGGCCTCGAGAGCAGTTCTTC	CASSYKAGGPREQFF
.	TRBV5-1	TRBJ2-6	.	TGCGCCAGCAGCTTGGTTGTATCTGGGGCCAACGTCCTGACTTTC	CASSLVVSGANVLTF
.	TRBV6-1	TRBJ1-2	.	TGTGCCAGCAGTGAAGGGTCAGGGGCCAATGGCTACACCTTC	CASSEGSGANGYTF
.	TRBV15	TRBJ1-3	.	TGTGCCACCAGCAGAGATAGCGGGGGTGGAAACACCATATATTTT	CATSRDSGGGNTIYF
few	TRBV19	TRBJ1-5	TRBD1	TGTGCCAGTACTGGGACAGGGTGGGATCAGCCCCAGCATTTT	CASTGTGWDQPQHF
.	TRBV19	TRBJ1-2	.	TGTGCCAGTGGGCCAGTCTATGGCTACACCTTC	CASGPVYGYTF
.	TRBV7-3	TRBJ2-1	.	TGTGCCAGCAGCTTACTCGCGGGAGGTCCCAGGGGGAATGAGCAGTTCTTC	CASSLLAGGPRGNEQFF
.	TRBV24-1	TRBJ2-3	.	TGTGCCACCAGTGATTTTGGGAGACAGGAGACTATGGATACGCAGTATTTT	CATSDFGRQETMDTQYF
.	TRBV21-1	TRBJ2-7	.	TGTGCCAGCAGCAATGGGCGGGAGAGGGAGTACGAGCAGTACTTC	CASSNGREREYEQYF